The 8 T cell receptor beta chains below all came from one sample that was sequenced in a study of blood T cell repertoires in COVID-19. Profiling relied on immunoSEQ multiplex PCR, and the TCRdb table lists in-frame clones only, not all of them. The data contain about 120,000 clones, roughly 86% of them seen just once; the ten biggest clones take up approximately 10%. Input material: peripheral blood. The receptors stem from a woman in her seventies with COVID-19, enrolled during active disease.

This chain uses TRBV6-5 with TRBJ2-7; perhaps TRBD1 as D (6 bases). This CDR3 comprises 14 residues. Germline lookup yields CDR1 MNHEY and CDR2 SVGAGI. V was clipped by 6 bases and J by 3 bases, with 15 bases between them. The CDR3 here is CASRKTGPNYEQYF. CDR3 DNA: TGTGCCAGCAGGAAGACAGGACCAAACTACGAGCAGTACTTC.

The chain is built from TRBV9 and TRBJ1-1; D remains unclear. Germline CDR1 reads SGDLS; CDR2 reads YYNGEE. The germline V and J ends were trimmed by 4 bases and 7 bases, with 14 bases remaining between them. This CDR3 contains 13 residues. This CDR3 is CASSPRIPGEAFF. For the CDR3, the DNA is TGTGCCAGCAGCCCCCGAATTCCGGGTGAAGCTTTCTTT.

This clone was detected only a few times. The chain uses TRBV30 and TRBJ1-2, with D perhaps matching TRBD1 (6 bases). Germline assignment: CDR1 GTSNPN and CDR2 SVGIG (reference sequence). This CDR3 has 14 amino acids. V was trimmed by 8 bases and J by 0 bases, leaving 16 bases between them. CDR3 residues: CAGRGPLANYGYTF. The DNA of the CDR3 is TGTGCCGGCAGGGGACCTTTGGCTAACTATGGCTACACCTTC.

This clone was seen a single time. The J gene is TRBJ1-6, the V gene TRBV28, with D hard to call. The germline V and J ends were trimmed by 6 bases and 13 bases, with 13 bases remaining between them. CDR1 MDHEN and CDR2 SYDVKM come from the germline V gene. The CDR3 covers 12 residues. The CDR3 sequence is CASSMPLIPLHF. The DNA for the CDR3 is TGTGCCAGCAGCATGCCCCTAATTCCCCTCCACTTT.

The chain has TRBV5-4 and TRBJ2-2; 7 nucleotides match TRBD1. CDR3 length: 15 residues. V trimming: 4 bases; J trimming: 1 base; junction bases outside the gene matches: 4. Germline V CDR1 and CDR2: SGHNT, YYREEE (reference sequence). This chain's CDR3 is CASSRRQGNTGELFF. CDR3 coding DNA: TGTGCCAGCAGCCGGAGACAGGGGAACACCGGGGAGCTGTTTTTT.

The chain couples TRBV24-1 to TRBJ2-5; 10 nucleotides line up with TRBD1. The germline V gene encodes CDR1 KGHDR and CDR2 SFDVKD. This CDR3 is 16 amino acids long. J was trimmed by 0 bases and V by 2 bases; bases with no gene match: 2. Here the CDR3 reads CATSDWGQGYQETQYF. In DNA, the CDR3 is TGTGCCACCAGTGATTGGGGACAGGGGTACCAAGAGACCCAGTACTTC.

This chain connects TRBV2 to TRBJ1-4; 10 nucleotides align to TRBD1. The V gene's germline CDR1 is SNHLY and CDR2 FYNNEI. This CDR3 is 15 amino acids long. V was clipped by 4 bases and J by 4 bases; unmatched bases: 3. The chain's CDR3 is CASSAGTGVNEKLFF. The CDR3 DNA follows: TGTGCCAGCAGTGCTGGGACAGGGGTTAATGAAAAACTGTTTTTT.

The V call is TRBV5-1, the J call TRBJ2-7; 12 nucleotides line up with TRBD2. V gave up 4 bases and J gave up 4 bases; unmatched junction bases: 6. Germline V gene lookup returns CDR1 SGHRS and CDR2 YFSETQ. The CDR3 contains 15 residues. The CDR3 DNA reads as TGCGCCAGCAGCCGCCGGACTAGCGGGGCGTACGAGCAGTACTTC. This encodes CASSRRTSGAYEQYF.